The 26 T cell receptor beta chains in this list originate from one sample, sequenced in a study of T cells after yellow fever vaccination. TCRdb analysed the 5' RACE reads with MiXCR anew, one entry per CDR3 protein. The sample holds 550,000 to 750,000 distinct CDR3 sequences, less than 15% seen once. The specimen comprised PBMCs, sampled on the day of the yellow fever booster vaccination. The source of these receptors is a man aged 25-40 years who received the YFV17D yellow fever vaccine.

The V call is TRBV20-1, the J call TRBJ2-1; 9 bases align to TRBD2. The CDR3 contains 16 residues. V lost 3 bases and J lost 3; bases outside the gene matches: 9. The V gene's germline CDR1 is DFQATT and CDR2 SNEGSKA (reference sequence). The CDR3 loop reads CSASTFSGGLYNEQFF. The CDR3 DNA reads TGCAGTGCTAGCACCTTTAGCGGGGGCCTCTACAATGAGCAGTTCTTC.

This clonotype occurred a few times. This chain joins TRBV5-5 and TRBJ2-7, with unresolved D. V was shortened by 6 bases and J by 2 bases, with 12 bases between the two germline ends. The germline gives CDR1 SGHKS, CDR2 YYEKEE (reference sequence). The CDR3 extends over 13 amino acids. CDR3 amino acids: CASTPHTPYEQYF. The CDR3, as DNA: TGTGCCAGCACCCCTCATACGCCCTACGAGCAGTACTTC.

In its sample, this clonotype was seen a few times. The gene calls are TRBV6-5 and TRBJ2-5; a weak D match, TRBD1 (6 bases). The CDR3 loop spans 15 amino acids. V was shortened by 4 bases and J by 5 bases, with 17 bases between the two germline ends. The germline V gene has CDR1 MNHEY and CDR2 SVGAGI. CDR3 DNA sequence: TGTGCCAGCAGTTCTCACAGGGAGATGACGGAGACCCAGTACTTC. Residues: CASSSHREMTETQYF.

This clonotype has only a few counts. This rearrangement joins TRBV5-5 to TRBJ1-4; no clear D. The CDR3 totals 16 residues. Germline-derived CDR1 and CDR2 are SGHKS and YYEKEE (reference sequence). V was shortened by 1 base and J by 0 bases, with 10 bases between the two germline ends. CDR3: CASSLSAGATNEKLFF. The CDR3 DNA reads as TGTGCCAGCAGCTTGAGTGCAGGCGCAACTAATGAAAAACTGTTTTTT.

This clonotype occurred a few times. The chain employs TRBV12-3 or TRBV12-4 and TRBJ2-7; TRBD2 matches 12 bases. CDR3 length equals 13 residues. With 6 bases clipped from V and 6 bases from J, the junction kept 3 bases outside the gene matches. Written as DNA, the CDR3 is TGTGCCAGCAGAGGACTAGCGGGGAGCGAGCAGTACTTC. The encoded protein is CASRGLAGSEQYF.

The rearrangement uses TRBV7-2 and TRBJ2-7, with D perhaps TRBD2 (6 bases). Trimming left V 5 bases short and J 4 bases short, with 18 bases between. Germline CDR1 SGHTA, CDR2 FQGNSA. This CDR3 comprises 15 residues. The DNA of the CDR3 is TGTGCCAGCAGCCAATTCGGGACTGGACTATACGAGCAGTACTTC. Translation: CASSQFGTGLYEQYF.

The chain has TRBV4-3 and TRBJ2-3, with D maybe TRBD2 (5 bases). The V and J ends lost 3 bases and 3 bases respectively, with 16 bases between them. CDR3 length: 16 amino acids. CDR1 and CDR2 (germline): LGHNA, YSLEER. CDR3 sequence (DNA): TGCGCCAGCAGCCAGGCGAGCGGAGGAGCGACAGATACGCAGTATTTT. It yields the protein CASSQASGGATDTQYF.

This clonotype has just a few counts. The chain is built from TRBV7-9 and TRBJ2-1; a possible D gene is TRBD1 (5 bases). Germline-derived CDR1 and CDR2 are SEHNR and FQNEAQ (reference sequence). Trimming left V 6 bases short and J 4 bases short, with 10 bases between. The CDR3 contains 13 residues. The CDR3 DNA follows: TGTGCCAGCAGTCCAAACAGGTACAATGAGCAGTTCTTC. Amino acid sequence: CASSPNRYNEQFF. Full variable domain (outside the CDR3, taken from reference TRBV7-9 and TRBJ2-1): DTGVSQNPRHKITKRGQNVTFRCDPISEHNRLYWYRQTLGQGPEFLTYFQNEAQLEKSRLLSDRFSAERPKGSFSTLEIQRTEQGDSAMYLCASSPNRYNEQFFGPGTRLTVL.

This sequence joins TRBV5-1 and TRBJ2-3, with 8 bases identical to TRBD2. Germline loops: CDR1 SGHRS, CDR2 YFSETQ. The CDR3 consists of 16 residues. J lost 6 bases, V lost 0 bases, and 9 bases had no gene match. The CDR3 sequence: CASSLADYGRGDTQYF. CDR3 in DNA: TGCGCCAGCAGCTTGGCCGATTACGGGAGGGGGGATACGCAGTATTTT.

The gene calls are TRBV20-1 and TRBJ2-5; TRBD2 might be the D (6 bases). This CDR3 comprises 14 residues. V lost 8 bases, J lost 1 base, and 17 bases lay in between. In germline, CDR1 is DFQATT, CDR2 SNEGSKA (reference sequence). CDR3 in DNA: TGCAGTATCTTCGGGAGACTCCGCCAAGAGACCCAGTACTTC. It codes for CSIFGRLRQETQYF.

J is TRBJ2-7 and V is TRBV7-2, with TRBD2 matching 11 bases. V dropped 6 bases and J dropped 2; count of bases not matched to a gene: 6. CDR3 size: 15 residues. CDR1 is SGHTA, CDR2 FQGNSA, per germline. The CDR3, as DNA: TGTGCCAGCAGATCTGTAGCGGGAGGGCCCTACGAGCAGTACTTC. Protein: CASRSVAGGPYEQYF.

The V gene is TRBV12-3 or TRBV12-4, the J gene TRBJ2-1; 11 nucleotides agree with TRBD2. Trimming at V came to 4 bases and at J to 6 bases, leaving 5 bases not matched to a gene. The CDR3 spans 15 residues. The CDR3 DNA follows: TGTGCCAGCAGTTCGCGACTAGCGGGGCCCAATGAGCAGTTCTTC. Its translation: CASSSRLAGPNEQFF.

Comment on this clonotype: Its ends do not fully match the called genes, so a read error is possible. J is TRBJ2-1 and V is TRBV12-3 or TRBV12-4, with TRBD2 identical over 8 bases. This CDR3 comprises 13 residues. The DNA for the CDR3 is TGTGCCAGCAGATCACCGGGACTAGGGGTTTTAATCTTC. Amino acids: CASRSPGLGVLIF.

The chain joins TRBV20-1 to TRBJ2-7; 12 bases are a match to TRBD1. CDR3 length: 14 amino acids. The V and J ends lost 5 bases and 0 bases, in that order; junction bases with no gene match: 2. Germline V gene lookup returns CDR1 DFQATT and CDR2 SNEGSKA (reference sequence). CDR3 loop: CSASGQGASYEQYF. In nucleotides, the CDR3 is TGCAGTGCTTCGGGACAGGGGGCCTCCTACGAGCAGTACTTC.

This clonotype was detected a few times. V usage is TRBV2 and J usage is TRBJ1-2; maybe TRBD1 (6 bases). From germline, CDR1 is SNHLY and CDR2 FYNNEI. V was shortened by 7 bases and J by 8 bases, with 17 bases between the two germline ends. The CDR3 extends over 13 amino acids. This chain's CDR3 is CASNAFQGSGYTF. In DNA form, the CDR3 reads TGTGCCAGCAATGCTTTCCAGGGGTCGGGCTACACCTTC.

This clonotype was seen only a few times. The J gene is TRBJ2-7, the V gene TRBV20-1; the D is unclear. The CDR3 contains 14 residues. The germline V gene has CDR1 DFQATT and CDR2 SNEGSKA (reference sequence). Trimming took off 2 bases at V and 3 bases at J, with 14 bases between the two ends. The CDR3 here is CSARIPGPRYEQYF. The CDR3 nucleotides are TGCAGTGCTAGAATTCCAGGTCCGCGCTACGAGCAGTACTTC.

The chain employs TRBV20-1 and TRBJ1-4; D possibly corresponds to TRBD1 (6 bases). The CDR3 length is 15 residues. V gave up 3 bases and J gave up 7 bases, with 18 bases separating them. The germline gives CDR1 DFQATT, CDR2 SNEGSKA (reference sequence). The CDR3 bases are TGCAGTGCTAGTCCCCCTTACAGGGTTGGTGAAAAACTGTTTTTT. This codes for CSASPPYRVGEKLFF.

This clonotype has just one count. A read error may produce the germline difference seen at one junction end. This chain links TRBV20-1 with TRBJ2-2, with TRBD2 matching over 7 bases. Germline V lookup: CDR1 DFQATT, CDR2 SNEGSKA (reference sequence). This CDR3 spans 16 amino acids. CDR3 coding DNA: TGCTGTGCTAAGTTTACCGCGGGAGTAAGGACCGGGGAGCTGTTTTTT. Encoded protein: CCAKFTAGVRTGELFF.

This clonotype has just a few counts. The J gene is TRBJ2-1, the V gene TRBV4-3, with D unclear. CDR3 size: 15 residues. Per germline, CDR1 LGHNA and CDR2 YSLEER. The V gene lost 8 bases and the J gene lost 0 bases, with 14 bases spanning the gap. In nucleotides, the CDR3 is TGCGCCAGCTCAAAGGCCAGGAGCTCCTACAATGAGCAGTTCTTC. Amino acids: CASSKARSSYNEQFF.

This clonotype has ten or more counts. The rearrangement links TRBV5-1 to TRBJ2-1; 13 bases are shared with TRBD2. The CDR3 runs 15 residues. Per the germline V gene, CDR1 is SGHRS and CDR2 is YFSETQ. Trimming took 4 bases from V and 8 from J; bases not matched to a gene: 6. CDR3 amino acids: CASSAGTSGMDEQFF. The CDR3 DNA is TGCGCCAGCAGCGCGGGGACTAGCGGGATGGATGAGCAGTTCTTC.

The V call is TRBV5-1, the J call TRBJ2-7, with D unresolved. Germline V gives CDR1 SGHRS, CDR2 YFSETQ. The CDR3 totals 15 residues. The germline V and J ends were trimmed by 0 bases and 0 bases, with 10 bases remaining between them. The CDR3 DNA reads as TGCGCCAGCAGCTTGGTAGGGATTAGCTCCTACGAGCAGTACTTC. Translation gives CASSLVGISSYEQYF.

In this sample, this clonotype turned up a few times. V gene TRBV15 combines with J gene TRBJ2-5; tentative D call: TRBD2 (5 bases). The V end lost 1 base, the J end lost 0 bases, and 9 bases lay between the germline ends. Germline V gene lookup returns CDR1 LNHNV and CDR2 YYDKDF (reference sequence). The CDR3 contains 15 residues. The CDR3 protein is CATSRGAGNQETQYF. The DNA for the CDR3 is TGTGCCACCAGCAGAGGTGCCGGGAACCAAGAGACCCAGTACTTC. Full variable domain (missing parts from reference TRBV15 and TRBJ2-5): DAMVIQNPRYQVTQFGKPVTLSCSQTLNHNVMYWYQQKSSQAPKLLFHYYDKDFNNEADTPDNFQSRRPNTSFCFLDIRSPGLGDTAMYLCATSRGAGNQETQYFGPGTRLLVL.

The chain joins TRBV19 to TRBJ1-1; 7 bases line up with TRBD1. Unmatched junction bases numbered 9, after V lost 7 bases and J lost 4 bases. The CDR3 contains 14 residues. Looked up from germline, CDR1 is LNHDA and CDR2 is SQIVND (reference sequence). The CDR3 DNA reads as TGTGCCAGTACCATAGACAGGGCAGGCACTGAAGCTTTCTTT. Protein: CASTIDRAGTEAFF. The full variable domain, in which reference TRBV19 and TRBJ1-1 provide the parts outside the CDR3, is DGGITQSPKYLFRKEGQNVTLSCEQNLNHDAMYWYRQDPGQGLRLIYYSQIVNDFQKGDIAEGYSVSREKKESFPLTVTSAQKNPTAFYLCASTIDRAGTEAFFGQGTRLTVV.

This clonotype has more than one count but fewer than ten. The V call is TRBV28, the J call TRBJ2-1; 11 positions match TRBD1. Trimming took 10 bases from V and 1 from J; bases not matched to a gene: 6. CDR3 length: 15 amino acids. The germline V gene encodes CDR1 MDHEN and CDR2 SYDVKM. The CDR3 bases are TGTGCCACCACCGGACAGGGGGCTTCCTACAATGAGCAGTTCTTC. This sequence encodes CATTGQGASYNEQFF.

This sequence joins TRBV6-1 and TRBJ2-5; TRBD2 matches at 8 bases. The junction had 11 bases not matched to a gene; V was cut back by 6 bases and J by 5 bases. The CDR3 totals 15 residues. Germline CDR1 and CDR2: MNHNS and SASEGT. In DNA form, the CDR3 reads TGTGCCAGCAGGCTAGCGGGCGGGGTGGTGGAGACCCAGTACTTC. The encoded protein is CASRLAGGVVETQYF.

This clonotype was seen only a few times. The chain couples TRBV5-1 to TRBJ2-1, with a possible D match to TRBD2 (5 bases). CDR3 length equals 15 residues. Germline loops: CDR1 SGHRS, CDR2 YFSETQ. V shed 0 bases and J shed 2 bases, with 9 bases lying between them. The CDR3, as DNA: TGCGCCAGCAGCTTGGCGGGAAGGGCCTACAATGAGCAGTTCTTC. Its protein product is CASSLAGRAYNEQFF.